This T cell receptor beta chain was retrieved from a study of shared clonotypes between healthy human individuals. The CDR3 length is 17 residues. V was trimmed by 0 bases and J by 0 bases, leaving 9 bases between them. Per germline, CDR1 LNHNV and CDR2 YYDKDF (reference sequence). Worth noting for this clone: Its target is unknown.

Authors' methods: Filtering differed because ImmunoSEQ produced junction-only sequences that carried no quality scores. Data came from immunoSEQ multiplex PCR; TCRdb stores just in-frame clones and leaves some out. Clonal size and the V and J genes are those of that table, whereas D and trimming came from the DNA. The repertoire consists of about 460,000 clones, with roughly 80% occurring once and the leading ten covering 12%. Points from the study as a whole: Blood alone was sampled, and tissue repertoires likely differ.

The clonotype was recovered from a woman between 35 and 50 years old in good health. Some clones in this sample may be carry-over from other donors' samples. The chain recombines TRBV15 with TRBJ2-6; no firm D call. The specimen sequenced was PBMCs. CDR3 nucleotide sequence: TGTGCCACCAGCAGAGATCTGGTTGGCTCTGGGGCCAACGTCCTGACTTTC. It yields the protein CATSRDLVGSGANVLTF.